The 24 T cell receptor beta chains listed next were all sequenced from one sample in a study of graft-versus-host responses after intestinal transplantation. These receptors are not linked to any known antigen. Some clones are missing from TCRdb's copy, which holds only in-frame ones; the method was immunoSEQ multiplex PCR. Of more than 65,000 clones listed, approximately 91% were seen once; the top ten hold 0.3% to 0.4%. The material sequenced was unstimulated CD4+ T cells sorted from spleen or lymph node cells, taken before intestinal transplant. The source is a human donor who received an intestinal transplant.

The gene calls are TRBV28 and TRBJ1-4; TRBD1 might be the D (5 bases). The length of the CDR3 is 15 residues. Germline values: CDR1 MDHEN, CDR2 SYDVKM. V was trimmed by 6 bases and J by 8 bases, leaving 19 bases between them. The CDR3 DNA sequence: TGTGCCAGCAGACGGGGATTTGGGAGGGACGAAAAACTGTTTTTT. Translated, it gives CASRRGFGRDEKLFF.

The V call is TRBV5-1, the J call TRBJ2-1, with TRBD1 identical over 9 bases. The V and J ends lost 4 bases and 5 bases, in that order; junction bases with no gene match: 7. The CDR3 has 15 amino acids. Looked up from germline, CDR1 is SGHRS and CDR2 is YFSETQ. The CDR3 is CASSGGQGRNNEQFF. The CDR3 region has the DNA TGCGCCAGCAGCGGGGGACAGGGTCGGAACAATGAGCAGTTCTTC. Full variable domain (missing parts from reference TRBV5-1 and TRBJ2-1): KAGVTQTPRYLIKTRGQQVTLSCSPISGHRSVSWYQQTPGQGLQFLFEYFSETQRNKGNFPGRFSGRQFSNSRSEMNVSTLELGDSALYLCASSGGQGRNNEQFFGPGTRLTVL.

The chain combines TRBV5-4 with TRBJ2-7; perhaps TRBD2 as D (6 bases). Germline assignment: CDR1 SGHNT and CDR2 YYREEE (reference sequence). With 0 bases removed from V and 3 bases from J, the gap between germline ends came to 10 bases. The CDR3 consists of 14 residues. The CDR3 DNA is TGTGCCAGCAGCTTGGGTGGAGGGAGCTACGAGCAGTACTTC. It specifies CASSLGGGSYEQYF.

This clone has just a few counts. This chain joins TRBV19 and TRBJ2-1, with a weak D call TRBD2 (5 bases). The V gene's germline CDR1 is LNHDA and CDR2 SQIVND (reference sequence). The CDR3 runs 16 residues. The germline V and J ends were trimmed by 0 bases and 4 bases, with 13 bases remaining between them. CDR3 in amino acids: CASSIEASPWYNEQFF. CDR3 coding DNA: TGTGCCAGTAGTATAGAGGCTAGCCCGTGGTACAATGAGCAGTTCTTC.

This chain's CDR3 is CASSLGTTFNEQFF. The CDR3 nucleotides are TGTGCCAGCAGTCTAGGGACTACTTTCAATGAGCAGTTCTTC. This rearrangement joins TRBV28 to TRBJ2-1; the match to TRBD2 covers 7 bases. There are 14 residues in the CDR3. Trimming at V came to 5 bases and at J to 6 bases, leaving 7 bases not matched to a gene. Germline CDR1 reads MDHEN; CDR2 reads SYDVKM.

This CDR3 reads CASSLGLTGAPNEKLFF. The CDR3 DNA reads TGCGCCAGCAGCTTAGGGCTGACAGGGGCGCCCAATGAAAAACTGTTTTTT. The V and J genes are TRBV5-1 and TRBJ1-4, with 8 bases identical to TRBD1. CDR1 and CDR2 (germline): SGHRS, YFSETQ. The CDR3 has 17 amino acids. V gave up 2 bases and J gave up 5 bases; unmatched junction bases: 11.

J is TRBJ2-7 and V is TRBV2, with 8 bases lining up with TRBD2. J gave up 3 bases and V 6 bases, and 1 base lay outside the gene matches. The CDR3 covers 12 residues. CDR1 and CDR2 from the germline V gene are SNHLY and FYNNEI. The CDR3 bases are TGTGCCAGCAGGCTAGCGGGCTACGAGCAGTACTTC. Its translation is CASRLAGYEQYF.

The V gene is TRBV28, the J gene TRBJ1-3; a possible D gene is TRBD1 (6 bases). V shed 2 bases and J shed 3 bases, with 8 bases lying between them. Per germline, CDR1 MDHEN and CDR2 SYDVKM. This CDR3 spans 14 amino acids. The CDR3 bases are TGTGCCAGCAGTTTAGGGGGCGGTGGAAACACCATATATTTT. Amino acid sequence: CASSLGGGGNTIYF.

This clone has just one count. The V call is TRBV15, the J call TRBJ2-7; 11 bases agree with TRBD2. The CDR3 spans 14 residues. From germline, CDR1 is LNHNV and CDR2 YYDKDF (reference sequence). Trimming cost V 5 bases and J 7 bases; bases outside gene matches: 7. In DNA, the CDR3 is TGTGCCACCAGCCCCTCTAGCGGGAGGTGGGAGCAGTACTTC. Amino acids: CATSPSSGRWEQYF.

The chain is built from TRBV29-1 and TRBJ2-5; weak D call: TRBD1 (5 bases). Germline CDR1 SQVTM, CDR2 ANQGSEA. V lost 6 bases to trimming and J lost 1 base, with 12 bases between them. The CDR3 covers 13 residues. The CDR3 DNA reads as TGCAGCGTGTTTCAGGGTTTCCAAGAGACCCAGTACTTC. Encoded protein: CSVFQGFQETQYF. The variable domain in full, with the rest retrieved from reference TRBV29-1 and TRBJ2-5, is SAVISQKPSRDICQRGTSLTIQCQVDSQVTMMFWYRQQPGQSLTLIATANQGSEATYESGFVIDKFPISRPNLTFSTLTVSNMSPEDSSIYLCSVFQGFQETQYFGPGTRLLVL.

This clone was seen a single time. The genes are TRBV6-5 and TRBJ1-2; TRBD1 matches at 7 bases. Trimming took 6 bases from V and 6 from J; bases not matched to a gene: 10. CDR1 MNHEY and CDR2 SVGAGI come from the germline V gene. CDR3 size: 14 residues. CDR3 region: CASRGQAGKDGYTF. In DNA form, the CDR3 reads TGTGCCAGCAGAGGACAGGCGGGGAAGGATGGCTACACCTTC.

The genes are TRBV5-1 and TRBJ2-7, with 14 nucleotides matching TRBD2. Per germline, CDR1 SGHRS and CDR2 YFSETQ. Trimming removed 3 bases from V and 0 bases from J; junction bases left unmatched: 8. The CDR3 has 18 residues. The CDR3 nucleotides read TGCGCCAGCAGCTCCGGACTAGCGGGAGGCTCTTTCTCCTACGAGCAGTACTTC. Its translation: CASSSGLAGGSFSYEQYF.

The chain links TRBV28 to TRBJ2-3, with 9 nucleotides matching TRBD1. With 8 bases clipped from V and 1 base from J, the junction kept 1 base outside the gene matches. Germline CDR1 MDHEN, CDR2 SYDVKM. The length of the CDR3 is 13 residues. CDR3 in amino acids: CASRTGGTDTQYF. In DNA, the CDR3 is TGTGCCAGCCGGACAGGGGGCACAGATACGCAGTATTTT. Looking up the rest from reference TRBV28 and TRBJ2-3 gives the full variable domain: DVKVTQSSRYLVKRTGEKVFLECVQDMDHENMFWYRQDPGLGLRLIYFSYDVKMKEKGDIPEGYSVSREKKERFSLILESASTNQTSMYLCASRTGGTDTQYFGPGTRLTVL.

The J gene is TRBJ2-1, the V gene TRBV10-3; D might be TRBD2 (5 bases). The CDR3 consists of 16 residues. Germline values: CDR1 ENHRY, CDR2 SYGVKD. V lost 0 bases and J 6 bases, leaving 15 bases between the germline ends. The CDR3 loop reads CAISESRGSRFNEQFF. CDR3 nucleotide sequence: TGTGCCATCAGTGAGTCACGGGGTAGTAGGTTCAATGAGCAGTTCTTC.

The gene calls are TRBV5-1 and TRBJ1-3, with 9 bases that match TRBD1. CDR3 length equals 16 residues. V lost 3 bases and J lost 3; bases outside the gene matches: 7. Germline V gene sequence: CDR1 SGHRS, CDR2 YFSETQ. The CDR3 coding sequence is TGCGCCAGCAGCTCGACAGGGGGATTGCTTGGAAACACCATATATTTT. Encoded protein: CASSSTGGLLGNTIYF.

The chain's CDR3 is CASSKSRGLVSDTGELFF. The CDR3 coding sequence is TGTGCCAGCAGCAAATCTAGGGGGCTAGTGAGTGACACCGGGGAGCTGTTTTTT. This rearrangement joins TRBV21-1 to TRBJ2-2; the tabulated D call, TRBD1, remains unverified against the DNA. TRBV21-1 represents a pseudogene. The CDR3 is 18 amino acids.

V usage is TRBV5-1 and J usage is TRBJ2-3; 11 nucleotides match TRBD2. Trimming took 6 bases from V and 6 from J; bases not matched to a gene: 6. CDR3 size: 14 residues. The germline V gene encodes CDR1 SGHRS and CDR2 YFSETQ. CDR3 amino acids: CASTLSGGEDTQYF. In DNA, the CDR3 is TGCGCCAGCACCCTTAGCGGGGGGGAGGATACGCAGTATTTT.

The chain is built from TRBV5-1 and TRBJ2-3; a weak D match, TRBD1 (7 bases). Germline-derived CDR1 and CDR2 are SGHRS and YFSETQ. The CDR3 has 16 amino acids. V gave up 4 bases and J gave up 0 bases, with 15 bases separating them. The CDR3 DNA reads as TGCGCCAGCAGCGCGGGACAGCGGAGAAGCACAGATACGCAGTATTTT. It specifies CASSAGQRRSTDTQYF.

This clone turned up a few times. This chain joins TRBV6-5 and TRBJ1-1; no reliable D call. V lost 6 bases to trimming and J lost 11 bases, with 13 bases between them. CDR1 MNHEY and CDR2 SVGAGI come from the germline V gene. CDR3 length: 11 residues. CDR3 region: CASRDGGWAFF. As DNA, the CDR3 is TGTGCCAGCAGAGACGGAGGGTGGGCTTTCTTT.

This clone was observed a handful of times. The V gene is TRBV5-1, the J gene TRBJ1-2; 11 bases match TRBD1. The V gene end was trimmed by 4 bases and the J gene end by 0 bases; junction bases not matched to a gene: 8. This CDR3 spans 17 amino acids. Germline CDR1 reads SGHRS; CDR2 reads YFSETQ. The CDR3 protein is CASSPRTGGSTNYGYTF. Here the CDR3 DNA reads TGCGCCAGCAGCCCTCGGACAGGGGGCTCCACTAACTATGGCTACACCTTC.

The V gene is TRBV11-2, the J gene TRBJ2-2; perhaps TRBD2 as D (5 bases). This CDR3 contains 14 residues. Germline assignment: CDR1 SGHAT and CDR2 FQNNGV. The ends were cut back, 11 bases at V and 0 bases at J, with 13 bases in the middle. CDR3 in amino acids: CAGRADPNTGELFF. The CDR3 nucleotides read TGTGCCGGGCGGGCAGACCCGAACACCGGGGAGCTGTTTTTT.

The rearrangement joins TRBV29-1 to TRBJ2-2; possible D gene TRBD2, 5 bases. Trimming took off 7 bases at V and 1 base at J, with 10 bases between the two ends. The CDR3 runs to 13 residues. Germline values: CDR1 SQVTM, CDR2 ANQGSEA. The CDR3 is CSASEENTGELFF. CDR3 DNA: TGCAGCGCTTCGGAGGAGAACACCGGGGAGCTGTTTTTT.

V usage is TRBV27 and J usage is TRBJ2-1; the match to TRBD1 covers 7 bases. The CDR3 contains 13 residues. CDR1 is MNHEY, CDR2 SMNVEV, per germline (reference sequence). J gave up 7 bases and V 6 bases, and 6 bases lay outside the gene matches. The CDR3 nucleotides are TGTGCCAGCAGGCGACAGGGTAGGAATGAGCAGTTCTTC. It yields the protein CASRRQGRNEQFF.

The rearrangement links TRBV5-8 to TRBJ2-3, with D hard to call. Germline loops: CDR1 SGHTS, CDR2 YDEGEE. This CDR3 spans 16 amino acids. Trimming shortened V by 2 bases and J by 0 bases, and 13 bases separated the two germline ends. The DNA for the CDR3 is TGTGCCAGCAGCTTAAGTGCGTTACCGAGCACAGATACGCAGTATTTT. Translating it yields CASSLSALPSTDTQYF.